The rows below give T cell receptor beta chains drawn from one sample of a study of CD4 T cell repertoires in COVID-19. The table came from immunoSEQ multiplex PCR; TCRdb's copy has only in-frame clones and leaves some out. The sample records approximately 75,000 clones, roughly 85% being singletons. Sequenced material: CD4+ T cells from peripheral blood, taken after recovery from COVID-19. These receptor sequences come from a human donor who had COVID-19. The conserved cysteine and the conserved F or W are not part of the CDR3 here. The order of the fields is J gene, D gene, V gene, CDR3 protein. D genes are given only for firm matches.

TRBJ2-7	-	TRBV20-1	SALTGYEQY
TRBJ1-1	-	TRBV19	ASSIMVGNTEAF
TRBJ2-1	-	TRBV11-3	ASSDPLGNEQF
TRBJ1-6	-	TRBV27	ASSATREVITPLH
TRBJ2-3	-	TRBV5-1	ASSWDPTDTQY
TRBJ2-1	TRBD2	TRBV2	ASSGTTYNEQF
TRBJ2-1	-	TRBV29-1	SVGPQAFSYNEQF
TRBJ2-1	TRBD2	TRBV6-1	ASSEVSLAGGPGNEQF
TRBJ1-5	TRBD1	TRBV5-4	ASSSDRDQPQH
TRBJ2-3	TRBD2	TRBV7-9	ASSFRKAGAADTQY
TRBJ1-2	-	TRBV19	ASSISQPHGYT
TRBJ1-6	-	TRBV5-5	ASRHDPTVVTLH
TRBJ2-7	TRBD1	TRBV2	ASRTGGYEQY
TRBJ2-7	TRBD1	TRBV5-4	ASSPGQGDTYGQY
TRBJ1-1	-	TRBV5-8	ASSPTETVTEAF
TRBJ2-7	-	TRBV4-1	ASSRDVGDEQY
TRBJ2-5	TRBD1	TRBV5-1	ASSETTGGQETQY
TRBJ1-4	-	TRBV5-6	ASSLLSAEKLF
TRBJ2-2	-	TRBV2	ASSVPLIGDTGELF
TRBJ2-2	-	TRBV7-8	ASSPTGRAGLNTGELF
TRBJ2-3	-	TRBV5-1	ASSLWNQGHTDTQY
TRBJ1-4	-	TRBV18	ASSFSRTVNEKLF
TRBJ2-7	TRBD1	TRBV10-2	ASSELDRGAQY
TRBJ1-5	TRBD1	TRBV19	ASSIGQGGVSNQPQH
TRBJ1-5	TRBD1	TRBV6-6	ASSYSWTGDQPQH
TRBJ1-4	-	TRBV2	ASRWTVFNEKLF
TRBJ2-1	TRBD2	TRBV7-6	ASSFPSGRALSSYNEQF